The 18 T cell receptor beta chains in this list originate from one sample, sequenced in a study of T cells in Graves' hyperthyroidism and ophthalmopathy. Template material for amplifying TCR beta CDR3 regions consisted of RNA transcripts. When the TCR CDR3 underwent first-round RT-PCR, the HTBI primer set was used. MiXCR, applied by TCRdb to the multiplex PCR reads, yields one record per CDR3 protein. The table shows some 740,000 distinct CDR3 sequences, with around 15% occurring only once. Sequencing input: blood. Receptors were obtained from a woman aged 18-35 years with Graves' hyperthyroidism.

This clonotype was counted a few times. The chain uses TRBV20-1 and TRBJ2-1, with unresolved D. Trimming cost V 2 bases and J 6 bases, with 8 bases left between them. The CDR3 is made up of 12 amino acids. CDR1 and CDR2 from the germline V gene are DFQATT and SNEGSKA (reference sequence). The CDR3 DNA follows: TGCAGTGCTAGACTCTCCGGCAATGAGCAGTTCTTC. Translation gives CSARLSGNEQFF.

This clonotype has ten or more counts. V gene TRBV7-7 combines with J gene TRBJ2-5, with 8 bases identical to TRBD2. This CDR3 comprises 19 residues. CDR1 is SSHAT and CDR2 is FNYEAQ in the germline V gene (reference sequence). J gave up 5 bases and V 2 bases, and 19 bases lay outside the gene matches. CDR3 in DNA: TGTGCCAGCAGCTTACGGACCCACGGAAGCGGGGGCCTGGGGGAGACCCAGTACTTC. Encoded protein: CASSLRTHGSGGLGETQYF.

This clonotype showed up just a few times. V usage is TRBV6-1 and J usage is TRBJ2-5; D ambiguous. V was pared by 5 bases and J by 0 bases, with 13 bases between. The CDR3 extends over 15 amino acids. Germline assignment: CDR1 MNHNS and CDR2 SASEGT. CDR3 DNA: TGTGCCAGCAGTCCCCTACCCCTGTACCAAGAGACCCAGTACTTC. Protein product: CASSPLPLYQETQYF.

This clonotype was counted a few times. The rearrangement uses TRBV20-1 and TRBJ2-7; the D gene is possibly TRBD1 (5 bases). This CDR3 is built from 15 residues. V lost 6 bases and J 0 bases, leaving 18 bases between the germline ends. Looked up from germline, CDR1 is DFQATT and CDR2 is SNEGSKA (reference sequence). The DNA for the CDR3 is TGCAGTGCCCCGCCCGAGATAGGGGCCTCCTACGAGCAGTACTTC. Translated: CSAPPEIGASYEQYF.

This sequence joins TRBV10-3 and TRBJ2-1, with D possibly matching TRBD1 (7 bases). The CDR3 loop spans 12 amino acids. V lost 6 bases and J 9 bases, leaving 12 bases between the germline ends. Germline V CDR1 and CDR2: ENHRY, SYGVKD. The CDR3 here is CAISAGQTEQFF. The DNA for the CDR3 is TGTGCCATCAGCGCGGGACAGACTGAGCAGTTCTTC.

This clonotype was recorded at least ten times. The gene calls are TRBV3-1 and TRBJ1-2, with unresolved D. This CDR3 has 13 residues. With 5 bases removed from V and 0 bases from J, the gap between germline ends came to 7 bases. The germline CDR1 and CDR2 sequences are LGHDT and YNNKEL (reference sequence). The CDR3 sequence: CASSNTANYGYTF. CDR3 nucleotide sequence: TGTGCCAGCAGCAATACAGCTAACTATGGCTACACCTTC.

The chain recombines TRBV4-1 with TRBJ2-1; 7 nucleotides match TRBD2. V shed 2 bases, J shed 0 bases, and the junction held 4 bases outside the gene matches. The CDR3 is made up of 16 amino acids. Germline V gene lookup returns CDR1 MGHRA and CDR2 YSYEKL. For the CDR3, the DNA is TGCGCCAGCAGCCAATCAGCGGGGCTCTCCTACAATGAGCAGTTCTTC. Translated, it gives CASSQSAGLSYNEQFF.

This clonotype showed up just a few times. CDR3 amino acids: CASSFPGTSGKNEQFF. Written as DNA, the CDR3 is TGTGCCAGCAGCTTCCCCGGGACTAGCGGGAAAAATGAGCAGTTCTTC. V is TRBV4-2 and J is TRBJ2-1, with 13 positions matching TRBD2. In germline, CDR1 is LGHNA, CDR2 YNFKEQ. This CDR3 is 16 amino acids long. J gave up 7 bases and V 5 bases, and 8 bases lay outside the gene matches.

The V gene is TRBV5-5, the J gene TRBJ1-4; a possible D gene is TRBD1 (6 bases). The CDR3 is 15 amino acids. CDR1 and CDR2 from the germline V gene are SGHKS and YYEKEE (reference sequence). Trimming left V 0 bases short and J 5 bases short, with 11 bases between. CDR3 sequence: CASSLGQVLNEKLFF. In DNA form, the CDR3 reads TGTGCCAGCAGCTTGGGACAGGTACTGAATGAAAAACTGTTTTTT.

Concerning this clonotype: A single base separates this from a much larger clone, so it may be a read error. The J gene is TRBJ2-3, the V gene TRBV7-9, with TRBD1 matching 8 bases. Germline V gene data show CDR1 as SEHNR and CDR2 as FQNEAQ (reference sequence). CDR3 length: 14 amino acids. The CDR3 nucleotides are TGTGCCAGCACCTTACATGGGACCGGGACAGGACAGTATTTT. It specifies CASTLHGTGTGQYF.

This clonotype has just a few counts. This chain links TRBV6-1 with TRBJ1-2; 7 bases line up with TRBD1. The CDR3 spans 13 residues. Germline assignment: CDR1 MNHNS and CDR2 SASEGT. The trim removed 7 bases at V and 5 bases at J, leaving 7 bases unmatched. The DNA for the CDR3 is TGTGCCAGCAAGGGTACAGGGGATTATGGCTACACCTTC. This codes for CASKGTGDYGYTF.

In its sample, this clonotype was seen many times. J is TRBJ2-1 and V is TRBV2, with 7 bases aligning to TRBD1. After removal of 6 bases from V and 6 bases from J, the junction contained 5 bases not matched to a gene. Germline V lookup: CDR1 SNHLY, CDR2 FYNNEI. The CDR3 loop spans 13 amino acids. The CDR3 reads CASSVNRGNEQFF. Written as DNA, the CDR3 is TGTGCCAGCAGCGTCAACAGGGGCAATGAGCAGTTCTTC.

This clonotype appeared many times. CDR3 sequence (DNA): TGTGCCAGCAGGCCCGACAGGGTTGCCACTGAAGCTTTCTTT. Translated: CASRPDRVATEAFF. This chain links TRBV12-3 or TRBV12-4 with TRBJ1-1; 7 nucleotides agree with TRBD1. The junction had 8 bases not matched to a gene; V was cut back by 6 bases and J by 4 bases. CDR3 length: 14 residues.

The sample holds many counts of this clonotype. The V call is TRBV12-3 or TRBV12-4, the J call TRBJ2-7; weak D call: TRBD1 (8 bases). This CDR3 has 15 residues. Trimming pared 6 bases from V and 2 bases from J, leaving 17 bases between. The CDR3 protein is CASRGGTGPTYEQYF. The DNA for the CDR3 is TGTGCCAGCAGGGGGGGGACAGGCCCTACCTACGAGCAGTACTTC.

This clonotype was seen many times. The genes are TRBV28 and TRBJ2-7; D gene ambiguous. CDR1 MDHEN and CDR2 SYDVKM come from the germline V gene. CDR3 length equals 16 residues. V was trimmed by 4 bases and J by 1 base, leaving 17 bases between them. CDR3 DNA: TGTGCCAGCAGTTCAAAGGGTTTTGTCCAATCCTACGAGCAGTACTTC. This encodes CASSSKGFVQSYEQYF. The whole variable domain, filled in from reference TRBV28 and TRBJ2-7, reads DVKVTQSSRYLVKRTGEKVFLECVQDMDHENMFWYRQDPGLGLRLIYFSYDVKMKEKGDIPEGYSVSREKKERFSLILESASTNQTSMYLCASSSKGFVQSYEQYFGPGTRLTVT.

This clonotype was observed at least ten times. The chain carries TRBV6-1 and TRBJ2-1, with D possibly called TRBD1 or TRBD2 (5 bases each). The CDR3 consists of 14 residues. In germline, CDR1 is MNHNS, CDR2 SASEGT. V gave up 5 bases and J gave up 7 bases, with 15 bases separating them. CDR3 region: CASSKPLGPNEQFF. In DNA form, the CDR3 reads TGTGCCAGCAGTAAACCCCTGGGACCTAATGAGCAGTTCTTC.

This clonotype was counted at least ten times. CDR3 nucleotides: TGTGCCTGGAGTACTCCAGGCAACCTTCAAGAGACCCAGTACTTC. Translating it yields CAWSTPGNLQETQYF. The chain links TRBV30 to TRBJ2-5; D gene unclear. CDR3 length: 15 amino acids. Germline V gene lookup returns CDR1 GTSNPN and CDR2 SVGIG (reference sequence). V dropped 2 bases and J dropped 2 bases, with 15 bases sitting between them.

This clonotype was detected a few times. The rearrangement links TRBV30 to TRBJ1-2; D possibly corresponds to TRBD1 (5 bases). V was trimmed by 6 bases and J by 4 bases, leaving 30 bases between them. This CDR3 has 18 amino acids. Per the germline V gene, CDR1 is GTSNPN and CDR2 is SVGIG (reference sequence). The DNA of the CDR3 is TGTGCCTGTCCCCCGGATGGGGCAGCCAACCGAGAGAGCTATGGCTACACCTTC. It specifies CACPPDGAANRESYGYTF. Filled out from reference TRBV30 and TRBJ1-2, the complete variable domain reads SQTIHQWPATLVQPVGSPLSLECTVEGTSNPNLYWYRQAAGRGLQLLFYSVGIGQISSEVPQNLSASRPQDRQFILSSKKLLLSDSGFYLCACPPDGAANRESYGYTFGSGTRLTVV.